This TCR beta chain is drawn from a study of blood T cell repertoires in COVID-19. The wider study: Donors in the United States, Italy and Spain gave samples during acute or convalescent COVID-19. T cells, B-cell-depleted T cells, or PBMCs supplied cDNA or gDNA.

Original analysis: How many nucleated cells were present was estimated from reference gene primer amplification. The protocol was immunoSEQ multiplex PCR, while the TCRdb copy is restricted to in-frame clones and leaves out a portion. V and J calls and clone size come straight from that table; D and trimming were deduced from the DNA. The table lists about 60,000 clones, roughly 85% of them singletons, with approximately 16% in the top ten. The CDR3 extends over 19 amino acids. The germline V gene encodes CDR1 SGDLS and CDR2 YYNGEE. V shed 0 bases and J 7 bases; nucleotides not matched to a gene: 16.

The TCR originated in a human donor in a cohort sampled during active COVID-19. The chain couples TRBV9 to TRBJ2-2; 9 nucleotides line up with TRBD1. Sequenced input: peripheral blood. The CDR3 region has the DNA TGTGCCAGCAGCGTAGGGTTACTACAGGGGGCTCGTGCAGGCGGGGAGCTGTTTTTT. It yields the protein CASSVGLLQGARAGGELFF.